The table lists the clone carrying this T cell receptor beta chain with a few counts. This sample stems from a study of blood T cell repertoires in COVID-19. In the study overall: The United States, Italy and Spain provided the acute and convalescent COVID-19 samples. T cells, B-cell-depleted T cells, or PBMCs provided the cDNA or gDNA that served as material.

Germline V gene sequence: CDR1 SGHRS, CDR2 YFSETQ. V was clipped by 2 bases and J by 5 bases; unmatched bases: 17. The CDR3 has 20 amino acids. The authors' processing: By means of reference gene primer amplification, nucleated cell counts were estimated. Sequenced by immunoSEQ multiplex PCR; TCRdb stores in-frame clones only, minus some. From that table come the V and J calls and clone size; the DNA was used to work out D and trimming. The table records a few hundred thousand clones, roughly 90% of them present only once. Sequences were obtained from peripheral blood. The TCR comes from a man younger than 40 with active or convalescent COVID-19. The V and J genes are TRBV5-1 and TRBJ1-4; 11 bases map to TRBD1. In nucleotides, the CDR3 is TGCGCCAGCAGCTTTGGAACTAGGACAGGGGGCCTGACCTGGAATGAAAAACTGTTTTTT. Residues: CASSFGTRTGGLTWNEKLFF.